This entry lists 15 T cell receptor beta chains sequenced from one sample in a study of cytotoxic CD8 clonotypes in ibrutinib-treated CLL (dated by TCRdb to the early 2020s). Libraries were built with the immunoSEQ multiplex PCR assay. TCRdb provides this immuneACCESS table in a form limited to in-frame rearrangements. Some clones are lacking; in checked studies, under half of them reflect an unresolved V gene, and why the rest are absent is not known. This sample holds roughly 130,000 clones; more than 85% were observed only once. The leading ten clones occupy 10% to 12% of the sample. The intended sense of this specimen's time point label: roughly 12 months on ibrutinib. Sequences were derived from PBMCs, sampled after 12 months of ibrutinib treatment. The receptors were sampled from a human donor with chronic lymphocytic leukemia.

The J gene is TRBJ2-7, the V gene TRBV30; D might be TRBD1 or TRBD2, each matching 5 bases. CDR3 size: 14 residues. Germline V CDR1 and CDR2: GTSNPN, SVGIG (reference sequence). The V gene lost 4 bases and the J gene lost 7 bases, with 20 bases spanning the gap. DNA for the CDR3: TGTGCCTGGACCGCGGGCGCCTGGGGGTGGGAGCAGTACTTC. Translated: CAWTAGAWGWEQYF.

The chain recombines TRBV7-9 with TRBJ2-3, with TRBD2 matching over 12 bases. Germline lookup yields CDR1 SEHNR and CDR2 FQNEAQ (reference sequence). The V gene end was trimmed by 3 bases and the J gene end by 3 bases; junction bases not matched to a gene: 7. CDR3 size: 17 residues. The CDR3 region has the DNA TGTGCCAGCAGCTTCGGAGGGACTAGCGGGCCTACAGATACGCAGTATTTT. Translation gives CASSFGGTSGPTDTQYF.

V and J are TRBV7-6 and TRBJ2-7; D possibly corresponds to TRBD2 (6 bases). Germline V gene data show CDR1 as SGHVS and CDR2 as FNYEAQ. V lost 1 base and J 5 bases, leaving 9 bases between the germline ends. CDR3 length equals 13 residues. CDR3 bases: TGTGCCAGCAGCTTAGGCCCGGGAGACGAGCAGTACTTC. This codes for CASSLGPGDEQYF.

The CDR3 DNA sequence: TGTGCCAGCAGCTCTAGGGATGGGGGTCACTACGAGCAGTACTTC. As protein: CASSSRDGGHYEQYF. V is TRBV5-8 and J is TRBJ2-7, with D perhaps TRBD1 or TRBD2 (5 bases each). The V gene lost 3 bases and the J gene lost 3 bases, with 16 bases spanning the gap. CDR3 size: 15 residues. The germline CDR1 and CDR2 sequences are SGHTS and YDEGEE.

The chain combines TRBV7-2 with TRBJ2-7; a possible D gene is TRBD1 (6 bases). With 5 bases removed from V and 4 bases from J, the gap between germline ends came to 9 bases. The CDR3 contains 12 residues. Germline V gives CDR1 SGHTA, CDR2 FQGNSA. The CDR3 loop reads CASSTQGYEQYF. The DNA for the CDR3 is TGTGCCAGCAGCACGCAGGGGTACGAGCAGTACTTC.

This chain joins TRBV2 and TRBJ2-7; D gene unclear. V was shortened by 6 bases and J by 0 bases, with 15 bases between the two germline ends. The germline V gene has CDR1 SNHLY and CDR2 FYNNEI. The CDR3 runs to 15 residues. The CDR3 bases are TGTGCCAGCAGCGACTCTTGGTTTAGCTCCTACGAGCAGTACTTC. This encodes CASSDSWFSSYEQYF.

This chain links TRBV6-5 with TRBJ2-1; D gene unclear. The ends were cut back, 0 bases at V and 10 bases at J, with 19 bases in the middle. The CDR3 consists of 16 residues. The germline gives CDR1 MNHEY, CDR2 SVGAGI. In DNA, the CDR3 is TGTGCCAGCAGTTACTCGTCGTCAGGTCGGAGCAACGAGCAGTTCTTC. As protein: CASSYSSSGRSNEQFF.

In DNA, the CDR3 is TGTGCCAGCAGCCAACTCGGGACAGGGAATAATCAGCCCCAGCATTTT. The encoded protein is CASSQLGTGNNQPQHF. The rearrangement uses TRBV7-2 and TRBJ1-5, with 9 bases that match TRBD1. The CDR3 is made up of 16 amino acids. Germline trimming cut 5 bases from V and 4 bases from J; bases unmatched to any gene: 9. Germline V lookup: CDR1 SGHTA, CDR2 FQGNSA.

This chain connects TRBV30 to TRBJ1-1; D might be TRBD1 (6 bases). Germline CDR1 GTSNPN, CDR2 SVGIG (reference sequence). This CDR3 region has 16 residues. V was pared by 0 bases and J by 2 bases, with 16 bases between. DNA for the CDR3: TGTGCCTGGAGTGTAAACAGGGTTGTTGTTAACACTGAAGCTTTCTTT. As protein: CAWSVNRVVVNTEAFF.

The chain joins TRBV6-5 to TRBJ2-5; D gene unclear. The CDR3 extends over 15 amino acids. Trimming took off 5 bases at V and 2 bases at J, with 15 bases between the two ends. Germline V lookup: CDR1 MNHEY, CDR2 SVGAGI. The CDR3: CASSRWIAKQETQYF. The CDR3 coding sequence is TGTGCCAGCAGTCGTTGGATTGCCAAACAAGAGACCCAGTACTTC.

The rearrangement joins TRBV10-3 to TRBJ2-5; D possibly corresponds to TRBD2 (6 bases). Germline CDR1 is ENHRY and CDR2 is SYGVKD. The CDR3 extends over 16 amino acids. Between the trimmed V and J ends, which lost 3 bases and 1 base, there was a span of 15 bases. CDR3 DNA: TGTGCCATCAGTGACCCCGGGAGTACTGGCCAAGAGACCCAGTACTTC. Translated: CAISDPGSTGQETQYF.

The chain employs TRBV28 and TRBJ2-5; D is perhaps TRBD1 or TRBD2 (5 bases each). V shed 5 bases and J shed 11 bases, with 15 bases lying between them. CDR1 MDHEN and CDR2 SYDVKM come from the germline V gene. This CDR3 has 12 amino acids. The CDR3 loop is CASSPRVGEQYF. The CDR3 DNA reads TGTGCCAGCAGTCCCCGGGTGGGGGAGCAGTACTTC.

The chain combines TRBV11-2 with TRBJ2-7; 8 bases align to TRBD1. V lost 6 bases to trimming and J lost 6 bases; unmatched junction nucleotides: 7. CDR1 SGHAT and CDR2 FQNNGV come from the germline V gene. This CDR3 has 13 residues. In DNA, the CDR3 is TGTGCCAGCAGGCCCGGGACAGGTGGCGAGCAGTACTTC. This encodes CASRPGTGGEQYF.

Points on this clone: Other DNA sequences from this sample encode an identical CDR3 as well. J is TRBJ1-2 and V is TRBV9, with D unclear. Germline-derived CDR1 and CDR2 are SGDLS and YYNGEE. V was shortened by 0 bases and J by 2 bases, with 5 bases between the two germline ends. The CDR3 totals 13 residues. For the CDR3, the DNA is TGTGCCAGCAGCGTAGCACGGAACTATGGCTACACCTTC. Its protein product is CASSVARNYGYTF.

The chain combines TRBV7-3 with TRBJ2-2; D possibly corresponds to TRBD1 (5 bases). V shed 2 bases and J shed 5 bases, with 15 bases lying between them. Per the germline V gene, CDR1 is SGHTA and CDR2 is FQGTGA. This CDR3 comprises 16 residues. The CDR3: CASSLVGTAGTGELFF. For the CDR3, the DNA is TGTGCCAGCAGCTTAGTGGGAACGGCAGGGACCGGGGAGCTGTTTTTT.